The clone carrying this T cell receptor beta chain was recorded many times. Uncontrolled infection, other autoimmune disease, pregnancy or lactation led to exclusion. The data are from a study of T cells in Graves' hyperthyroidism and ophthalmopathy. Amplified regions were TCR beta CDR3 sequences from RNA transcripts. RT-PCR in the first round (using the HTBI primer set) targeted the TCR CDR3. TCRdb reanalysed the multiplex PCR reads using MiXCR and keeps one entry per CDR3 protein. The data contain 600,000 or so distinct CDR3 sequences, 14% of them singletons. The V gene lost 4 bases and the J gene lost 4 bases, with 11 bases spanning the gap. The CDR3 sequence is 13 residues long. Germline loops: CDR1 SNHLY, CDR2 FYNNEI.

The sequence derives from a woman in her late teens or twenties with Graves' ophthalmopathy. The chain couples TRBV2 to TRBJ2-7; D is possibly TRBD2 (7 bases). What was sequenced was blood. The CDR3 here is CASSGRGGYEQYF. CDR3 in DNA: TGTGCCAGCAGTGGGAGGGGGGGTTACGAGCAGTACTTC.